These T cell receptor beta chains were read from a single sample in a study of shared clonotypes between healthy human individuals. TCRdb's copy holds only in-frame clones and misses some; the assay was immunoSEQ multiplex PCR. The data show around 750,000 clones, with 74% seen just once and approximately 1.7% held by the top ten. Material for sequencing was memory CD4+ T cells sorted from blood. The receptors here all came from a woman in her thirties in good health. Each CDR3 is given with its conserved first and last residue. D genes are given only for firm matches. A clone size is listed for some rows: how often the clone was seen (once, few, many), or a class if it is expanded.

v_call	clone_size	j_call	d_call	cdr3_aa	cdr3_nt
TRBV5-1	-	TRBJ2-3	TRBD2	CASSLARGGTSTDTQYF	TGCGCCAGCAGCTTGGCTCGGGGAGGGACTAGCACAGATACGCAGTATTTT
TRBV7-2	few	TRBJ2-1	-	CASSASGSSYNEQFF	TGTGCCAGCAGCGCAAGCGGAAGCTCCTACAATGAGCAGTTCTTC
TRBV5-4	many	TRBJ2-5	-	CASSLGHFQETQYF	TGTGCCAGCAGCTTGGGTCACTTCCAAGAGACCCAGTACTTC
TRBV9	-	TRBJ1-4	-	CASSPGLTALNEKLFF	TGTGCCAGCAGCCCAGGGCTGACCGCTCTGAATGAAAAACTGTTTTTT
TRBV19	-	TRBJ2-3	-	CASGFGAPPDTQYF	TGTGCCAGTGGGTTCGGGGCCCCTCCAGATACGCAGTATTTT
TRBV19	few	TRBJ1-2	TRBD1	CASSFQGAGGYTF	TGTGCCAGCTCCTTCCAGGGGGCTGGAGGCTACACCTTC
TRBV10-3	few	TRBJ2-1	TRBD1	CAISENRGHEFF	TGTGCCATCAGTGAGAACAGGGGTCACGAGTTCTTC
TRBV4-1	-	TRBJ2-4	-	CASSPFSSTIQYF	TGCGCCAGCAGCCCCTTCTCTAGTACCATTCAGTACTTC
TRBV15	-	TRBJ2-7	TRBD2	CATRLAGVYEQYF	TGTGCCACCCGACTAGCGGGAGTCTACGAGCAGTACTTC
TRBV7-2	-	TRBJ2-7	-	CASSLKRVGEQYF	TGTGCCAGCAGCTTAAAAAGGGTGGGCGAGCAGTACTTC
TRBV7-9	-	TRBJ2-3	-	CASSHRLEGSTDTQYF	TGTGCCAGCAGCCATAGACTAGAGGGGAGCACAGATACGCAGTATTTT
TRBV5-1	-	TRBJ2-7	TRBD1	CASSLGQGTGEQYF	TGCGCCAGCAGCTTGGGACAGGGTACCGGCGAGCAGTACTTC
TRBV7-8	-	TRBJ2-3	-	CASSLRMGGHTDTQYF	TGTGCCAGCAGCCTCCGCATGGGGGGACACACAGATACGCAGTATTTT
TRBV7-8	-	TRBJ2-7	-	CASSPSHLVQYEQYF	TGTGCCAGCAGCCCCTCCCATCTTGTTCAATACGAGCAGTACTTC
TRBV6-5	-	TRBJ2-4	TRBD1	CASRKTGGIQYF	TGTGCCAGCAGAAAAACAGGGGGGATTCAGTACTTC
TRBV2	many	TRBJ2-2	-	CASSEDSSNTGELFF	TGTGCCAGCAGTGAGGACAGCTCGAACACCGGGGAGCTGTTTTTT
TRBV7-8	-	TRBJ2-7	TRBD2	CASSLLGLAGVYEQYF	TGTGCCAGCAGCTTACTGGGGCTAGCGGGAGTCTACGAGCAGTACTTC
TRBV7-9	-	TRBJ2-2	-	CASSSTRRDTGELFF	TGTGCCAGCAGCTCCACTCGGCGGGACACCGGGGAGCTGTTTTTT
TRBV28	-	TRBJ1-2	-	CASRPNFGGAGGYTF	TGTGCCAGCCGGCCGAACTTCGGGGGCGCAGGGGGCTACACCTTC
TRBV11-2	few	TRBJ1-1	-	CASSPPPRVTGTEAFF	TGTGCCAGCAGCCCGCCCCCCAGGGTTACAGGGACTGAAGCTTTCTTT
TRBV28	-	TRBJ1-4	-	CASGSGHEKLFF	TGTGCCAGCGGGTCAGGGCACGAAAAACTGTTTTTT
TRBV5-5	once	TRBJ2-7	-	CASSLMGDVVFEQYF	TGTGCCAGCAGCTTGATGGGTGATGTCGTCTTCGAGCAGTACTTC
TRBV16	-	TRBJ2-7	-	CASSQSAREQYF	TGTGCCAGCAGCCAATCGGCTCGTGAGCAGTACTTC
TRBV7-9	few	TRBJ1-5	-	CASTGGQYDQPQHF	TGTGCCAGCACGGGCGGCCAGTATGATCAGCCCCAGCATTTT
TRBV11-2	-	TRBJ2-3	-	CASSLDSSVPSTDTQYF	TGTGCCAGCAGCTTAGATAGTAGCGTCCCAAGCACAGATACGCAGTATTTT